This T cell receptor beta chain comes out of a study of cytomegalovirus exposure and HLA in healthy donors. Looking at the study overall: The roughly 120 million unique TCR beta sequences, from 150 million to 200 million T cells, were found by an earlier analysis.

Amplification used 60 Vbeta primers and 13 Jbeta primers. Generated by immunoSEQ multiplex PCR, the TCRdb table keeps only in-frame clones and is missing some. Among 200,000 to 250,000 clones listed, 70% to 80% were seen once. The study, taken as a whole, reports: The classifier reportedly diagnosed cytomegalovirus status with high specificity and sensitivity.

Of note for this clone: Its antigen is unknown.

CDR1 SGDLS and CDR2 YYNGEE come from the germline V gene. V was pared by 0 bases and J by 4 bases, with 9 bases between. The CDR3 length is 14 residues. The specimen sequenced was PBMCs. The clonotype comes from a girl aged 2 to 10 in good health and CMV-seronegative. The chain joins TRBV9 to TRBJ2-3; D is unclear. CDR3 sequence: CASSVVSSPDTQYF. CDR3 bases: TGTGCCAGCAGCGTAGTGAGTAGCCCAGATACGCAGTATTTT. Combining the CDR3 with reference TRBV9 and TRBJ2-3 gives the whole variable domain DSGVTQTPKHLITATGQRVTLRCSPRSGDLSVYWYQQSLDQGLQFLIQYYNGEERAKGNILERFSAQQFPDLHSELNLSSLELGDSALYFCASSVVSSPDTQYFGPGTRLTVL.